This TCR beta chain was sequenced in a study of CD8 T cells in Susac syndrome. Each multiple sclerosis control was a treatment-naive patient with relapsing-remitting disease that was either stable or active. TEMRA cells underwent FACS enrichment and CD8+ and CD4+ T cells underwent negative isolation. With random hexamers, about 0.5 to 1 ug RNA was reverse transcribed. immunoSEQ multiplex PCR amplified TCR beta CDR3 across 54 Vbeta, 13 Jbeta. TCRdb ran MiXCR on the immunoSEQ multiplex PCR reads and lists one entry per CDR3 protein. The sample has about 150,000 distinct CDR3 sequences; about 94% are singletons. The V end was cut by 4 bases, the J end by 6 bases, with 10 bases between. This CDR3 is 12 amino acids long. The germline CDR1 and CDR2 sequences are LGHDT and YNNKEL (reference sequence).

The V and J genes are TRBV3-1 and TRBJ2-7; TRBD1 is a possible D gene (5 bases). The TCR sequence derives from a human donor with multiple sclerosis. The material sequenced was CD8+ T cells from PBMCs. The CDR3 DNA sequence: TGTGCCAGCAGCCCATGGGGCGGCGAGCAGTACTTC. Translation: CASSPWGGEQYF.